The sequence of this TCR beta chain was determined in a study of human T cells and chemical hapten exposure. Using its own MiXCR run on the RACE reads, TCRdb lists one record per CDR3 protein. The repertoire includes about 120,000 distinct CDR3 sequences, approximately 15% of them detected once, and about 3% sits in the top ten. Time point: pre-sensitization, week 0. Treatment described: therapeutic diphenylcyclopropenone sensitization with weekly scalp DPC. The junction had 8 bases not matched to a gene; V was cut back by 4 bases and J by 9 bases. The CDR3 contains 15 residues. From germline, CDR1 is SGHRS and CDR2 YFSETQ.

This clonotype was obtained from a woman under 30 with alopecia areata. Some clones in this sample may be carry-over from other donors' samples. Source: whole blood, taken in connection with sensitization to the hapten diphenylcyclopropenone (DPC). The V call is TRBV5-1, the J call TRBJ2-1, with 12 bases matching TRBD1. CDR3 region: CASSLRDRGPLEQFF. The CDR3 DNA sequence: TGCGCCAGCAGCCTCCGGGACAGGGGGCCGCTTGAGCAGTTCTTC.